This TCR beta chain appears in the sequencing data of a study of long-term antiretroviral therapy in people with HIV. Study in general: Sampling started about a decade before the 2015 immediate-ART recommendation. Overall study results and limits: Upon ART, diversity increased but remained lower than transplant donor controls. Controls exceeded HIV repertoires in CDR3 length range. Blood dates from about 2003 to 2018, possibly under older ART regimens.

Comment on this clone: Its target is unknown.

V was pared by 3 bases and J by 2 bases, with 13 bases between. This CDR3 is 15 amino acids long. The germline V gene encodes CDR1 MNHNS and CDR2 SASEGT. With survey level as its setting, the immunoSEQ assay was v3.0. Generated by immunoSEQ multiplex PCR, the TCRdb table keeps only in-frame clones and is missing some. The sample records 20,000 to 25,000 clones, roughly 80% being singletons. This TCR was recovered from a woman younger than 45 with HIV. Material: unsorted PBMCs, obtained 0.2 years after starting antiretroviral therapy. The chain has TRBV6-1 and TRBJ2-5; a weak D match, TRBD1 (6 bases). In nucleotides, the CDR3 is TGTGCCAGCAGTGACAGGGGAGCGGCACAAGAGACCCAGTACTTC. This encodes CASSDRGAAQETQYF.